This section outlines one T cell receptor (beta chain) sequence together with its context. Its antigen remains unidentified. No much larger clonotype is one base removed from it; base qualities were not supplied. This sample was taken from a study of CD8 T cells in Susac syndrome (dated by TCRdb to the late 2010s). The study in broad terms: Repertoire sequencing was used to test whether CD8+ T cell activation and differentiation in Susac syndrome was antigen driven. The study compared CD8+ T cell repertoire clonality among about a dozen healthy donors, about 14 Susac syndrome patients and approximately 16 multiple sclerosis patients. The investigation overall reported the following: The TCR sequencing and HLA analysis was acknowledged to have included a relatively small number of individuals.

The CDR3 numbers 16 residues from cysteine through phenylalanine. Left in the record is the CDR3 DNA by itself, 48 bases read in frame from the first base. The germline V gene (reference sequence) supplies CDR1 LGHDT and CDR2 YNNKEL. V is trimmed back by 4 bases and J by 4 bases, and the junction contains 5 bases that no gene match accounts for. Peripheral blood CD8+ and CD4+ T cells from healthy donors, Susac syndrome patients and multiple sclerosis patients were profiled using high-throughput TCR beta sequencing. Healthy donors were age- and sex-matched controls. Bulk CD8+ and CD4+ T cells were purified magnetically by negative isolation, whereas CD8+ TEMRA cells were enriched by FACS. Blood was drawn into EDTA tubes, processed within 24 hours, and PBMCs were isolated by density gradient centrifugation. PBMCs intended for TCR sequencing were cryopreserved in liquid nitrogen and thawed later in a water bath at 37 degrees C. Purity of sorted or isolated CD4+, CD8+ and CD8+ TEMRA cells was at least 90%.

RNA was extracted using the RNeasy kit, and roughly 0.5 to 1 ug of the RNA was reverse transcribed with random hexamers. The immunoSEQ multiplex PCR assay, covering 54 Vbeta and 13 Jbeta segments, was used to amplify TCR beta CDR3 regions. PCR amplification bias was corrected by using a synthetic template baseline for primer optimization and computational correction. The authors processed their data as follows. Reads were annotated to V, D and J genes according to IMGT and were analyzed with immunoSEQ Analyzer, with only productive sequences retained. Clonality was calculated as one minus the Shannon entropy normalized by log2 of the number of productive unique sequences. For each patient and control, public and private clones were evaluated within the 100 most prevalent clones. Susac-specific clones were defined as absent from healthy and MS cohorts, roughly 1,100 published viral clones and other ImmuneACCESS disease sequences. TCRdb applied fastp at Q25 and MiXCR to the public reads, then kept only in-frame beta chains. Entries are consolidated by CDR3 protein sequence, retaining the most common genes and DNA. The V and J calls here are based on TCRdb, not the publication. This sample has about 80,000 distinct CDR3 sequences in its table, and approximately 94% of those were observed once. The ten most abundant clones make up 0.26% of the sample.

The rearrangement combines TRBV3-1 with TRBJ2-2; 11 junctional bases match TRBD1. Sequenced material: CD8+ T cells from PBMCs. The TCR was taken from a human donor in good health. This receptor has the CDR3 CASSPGTGGITGELFF. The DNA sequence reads TGTGCCAGCAGCCCCGGGACAGGGGGGATCACCGGGGAGCTGTTTTTT.